This T cell receptor beta chain was captured in a study of CD8+ T cells in alopecia areata. This clone has a single count. Antigen unknown. The CDR3 sequence is 15 residues long. Germline CDR1 LNHDA, CDR2 SQIVND (reference sequence). V dropped 3 bases and J dropped 1 base, with 12 bases sitting between them. Extraction of RNA preceded its reverse transcription into cDNA, which served as the sequencing template. TCRdb's table, derived via immunoSEQ multiplex PCR, lists solely in-frame clones and lacks some. Here the sample spans approximately 65,000 clones, more than 45% being singletons. Treatment of the sample: oral pan-JAK inhibitor, 5-10 mg twice daily. Findings of the study overall: Under tofacitinib, fewer expanded CD8+ clones appeared among the top 100 scalp clones.

The chain carries TRBV19 and TRBJ1-1; the D is unclear. The clonotype was recovered from a human donor with alopecia areata. The source was CD8+ T cells sorted from blood, collected at roughly week 36, from a patient treated with tofacitinib. Here the CDR3 DNA reads TGTGCCAGTAGTATTACCTTCCGGGGGAACACTGAAGCTTTCTTT. This translates into CASSITFRGNTEAFF.